This T cell receptor beta chain was identified in a study of vaccination effects on CD4 cells after COVID-19. Study-level findings and limits: Clones induced by infection and by vaccine showed marked clonal contraction late after vaccination.

When around ten days of culture had elapsed, CD4+ T cells were isolated. Two-dose BNT162b2 or mRNA-1273 vaccination was given to participants. Half-medium changes using IL-2 medium occurred on days 3 and 7. Repertoires were generated with immunoSEQ multiplex PCR, while TCRdb's copy carries only in-frame clones and drops some. This table has some 70,000 clones, 70% to 80% appearing once. Per germline, CDR1 SGDLS and CDR2 YYNGEE. The CDR3 is 15 amino acids. V was trimmed by 0 bases and J by 1 base, leaving 7 bases between them. Turning to this clone: Its cognate antigen is unknown.

The receptor comes from a human donor who received a COVID-19 vaccine. The V call is TRBV9, the J call TRBJ2-2, with D maybe TRBD1 (5 bases). The input for sequencing was CD4+ T cells from PBMCs cultured without peptide, taken after COVID-19 vaccination. CDR3 bases: TGTGCCAGCAGCGTAGAAGGGGTGAACACCGGGGAGCTGTTTTTT. Protein product: CASSVEGVNTGELFF.